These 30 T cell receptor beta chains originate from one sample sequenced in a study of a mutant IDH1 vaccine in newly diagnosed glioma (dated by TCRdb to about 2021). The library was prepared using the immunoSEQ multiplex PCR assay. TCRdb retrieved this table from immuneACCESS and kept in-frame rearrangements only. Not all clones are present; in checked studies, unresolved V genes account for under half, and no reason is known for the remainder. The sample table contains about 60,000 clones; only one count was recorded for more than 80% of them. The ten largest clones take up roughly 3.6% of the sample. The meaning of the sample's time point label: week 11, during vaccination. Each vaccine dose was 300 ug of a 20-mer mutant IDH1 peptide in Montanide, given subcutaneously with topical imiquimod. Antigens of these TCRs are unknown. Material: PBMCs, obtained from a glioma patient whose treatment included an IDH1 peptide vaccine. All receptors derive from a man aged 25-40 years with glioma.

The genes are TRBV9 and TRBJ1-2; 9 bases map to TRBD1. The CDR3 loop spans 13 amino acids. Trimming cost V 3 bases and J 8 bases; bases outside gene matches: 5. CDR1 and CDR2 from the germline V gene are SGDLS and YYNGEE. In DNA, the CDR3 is TGTGCCAGCAGCGATGGGACAGGGAAAGGCTACACCTTC. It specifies CASSDGTGKGYTF.

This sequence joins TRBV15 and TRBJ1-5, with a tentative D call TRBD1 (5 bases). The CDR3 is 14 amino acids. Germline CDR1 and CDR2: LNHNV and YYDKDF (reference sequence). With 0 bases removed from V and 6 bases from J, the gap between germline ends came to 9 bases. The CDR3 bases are TGTGCCACCAGCAGAGATCAAGGGGTTCAGCCCCAGCATTTT. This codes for CATSRDQGVQPQHF.

In DNA form, the CDR3 reads TGTGCCAGCAGCGTACAGCGGGGCGAGGAGACCCAGTACTTC. This gives the protein CASSVQRGEETQYF. This chain links TRBV9 with TRBJ2-5; 7 nucleotides line up with TRBD2. The CDR3 is 14 residues long. Germline V gene lookup returns CDR1 SGDLS and CDR2 YYNGEE. V trimming: 1 base; J trimming: 5 bases; junction bases outside the gene matches: 5.

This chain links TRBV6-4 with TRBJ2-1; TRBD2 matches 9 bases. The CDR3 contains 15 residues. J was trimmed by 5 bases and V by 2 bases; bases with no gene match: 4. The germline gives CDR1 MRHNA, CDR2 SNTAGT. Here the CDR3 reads CASSDATSGHNEQFF. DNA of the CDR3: TGTGCCAGCAGTGACGCGACTAGCGGTCACAATGAGCAGTTCTTC.

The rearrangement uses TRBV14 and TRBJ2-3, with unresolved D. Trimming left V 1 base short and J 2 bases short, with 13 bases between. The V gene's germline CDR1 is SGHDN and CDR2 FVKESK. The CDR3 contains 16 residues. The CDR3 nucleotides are TGTGCCAGCAGCCAAGCACGTTACAGCCCCACAGATACGCAGTATTTT. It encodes CASSQARYSPTDTQYF. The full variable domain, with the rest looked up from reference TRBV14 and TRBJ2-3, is EAGVTQFPSHSVIEKGQTVTLRCDPISGHDNLYWYRRVMGKEIKFLLHFVKESKQDESGMPNNRFLAERTGGTYSTLKVQPAELEDSGVYFCASSQARYSPTDTQYFGPGTRLTVL.

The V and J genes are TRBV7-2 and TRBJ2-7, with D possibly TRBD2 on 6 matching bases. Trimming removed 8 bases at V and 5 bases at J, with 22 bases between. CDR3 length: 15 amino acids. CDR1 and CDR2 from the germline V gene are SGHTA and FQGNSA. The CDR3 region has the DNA TGTGCCAGCTACTTAAGCAGCGGAGGGCCCCACGAGCAGTACTTC. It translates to CASYLSSGGPHEQYF.

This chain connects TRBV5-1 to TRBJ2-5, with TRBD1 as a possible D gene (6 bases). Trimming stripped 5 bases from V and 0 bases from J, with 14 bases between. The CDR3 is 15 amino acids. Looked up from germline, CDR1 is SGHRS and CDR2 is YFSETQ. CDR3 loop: CASSPGDPNQETQYF. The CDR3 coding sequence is TGCGCCAGCAGTCCAGGGGACCCAAACCAAGAGACCCAGTACTTC.

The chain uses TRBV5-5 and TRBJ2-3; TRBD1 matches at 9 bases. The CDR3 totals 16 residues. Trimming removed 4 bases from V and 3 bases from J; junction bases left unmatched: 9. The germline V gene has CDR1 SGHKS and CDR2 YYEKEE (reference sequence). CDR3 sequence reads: CASSGDRVRSTDTQYF. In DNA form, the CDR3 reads TGTGCCAGCAGCGGGGACAGGGTTAGGAGTACAGATACGCAGTATTTT.

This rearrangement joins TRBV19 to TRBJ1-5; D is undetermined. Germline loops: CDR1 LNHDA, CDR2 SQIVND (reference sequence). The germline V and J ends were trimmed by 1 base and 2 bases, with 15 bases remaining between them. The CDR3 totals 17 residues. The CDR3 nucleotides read TGTGCCAGTAGTATAGTGGCAGCACGGTGGGGCAATCAGCCCCAGCATTTT. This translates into CASSIVAARWGNQPQHF. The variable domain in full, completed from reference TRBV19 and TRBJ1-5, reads DGGITQSPKYLFRKEGQNVTLSCEQNLNHDAMYWYRQDPGQGLRLIYYSQIVNDFQKGDIAEGYSVSREKKESFPLTVTSAQKNPTAFYLCASSIVAARWGNQPQHFGDGTRLSIL.

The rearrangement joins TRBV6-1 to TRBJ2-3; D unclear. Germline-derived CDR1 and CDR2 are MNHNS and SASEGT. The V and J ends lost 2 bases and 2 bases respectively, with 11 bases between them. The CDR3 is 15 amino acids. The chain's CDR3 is CASSELTGITDTQYF. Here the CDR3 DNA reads TGTGCCAGCAGTGAATTAACGGGTATCACAGATACGCAGTATTTT.

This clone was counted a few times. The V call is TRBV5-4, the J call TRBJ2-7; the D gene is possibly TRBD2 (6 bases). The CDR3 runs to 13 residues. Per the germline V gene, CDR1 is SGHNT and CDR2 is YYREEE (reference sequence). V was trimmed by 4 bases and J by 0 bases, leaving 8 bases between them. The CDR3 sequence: CASSRDFSYEQYF. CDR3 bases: TGTGCCAGCAGCAGGGACTTCTCCTACGAGCAGTACTTC.

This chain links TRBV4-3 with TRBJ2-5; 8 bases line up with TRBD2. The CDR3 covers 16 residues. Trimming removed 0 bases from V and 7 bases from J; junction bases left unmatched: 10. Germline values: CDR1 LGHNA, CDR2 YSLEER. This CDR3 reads CASSQEAGGGLGTQYF. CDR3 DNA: TGCGCCAGCAGCCAAGAGGCGGGGGGCGGTCTTGGGACCCAGTACTTC.

CDR3: CASSLGQDGSPLHF. DNA for the CDR3: TGTGCCAGCAGCTTAGGACAGGACGGTTCACCCCTCCACTTT. This rearrangement joins TRBV6-5 to TRBJ1-6; TRBD1 matches 7 bases. Germline V CDR1 and CDR2: MNHEY, SVGAGI. The CDR3 is 14 residues long. After removal of 6 bases from V and 9 bases from J, the junction contained 8 bases not matched to a gene.

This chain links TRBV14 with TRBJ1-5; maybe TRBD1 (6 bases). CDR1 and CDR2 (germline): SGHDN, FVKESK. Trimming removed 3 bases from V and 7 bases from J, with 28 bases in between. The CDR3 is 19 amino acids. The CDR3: CASSQRDVRTETSSQPQHF. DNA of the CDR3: TGTGCCAGCAGCCAGCGTGATGTACGGACAGAGACCTCCAGCCAGCCCCAGCATTTT. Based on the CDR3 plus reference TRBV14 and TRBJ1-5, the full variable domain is EAGVTQFPSHSVIEKGQTVTLRCDPISGHDNLYWYRRVMGKEIKFLLHFVKESKQDESGMPNNRFLAERTGGTYSTLKVQPAELEDSGVYFCASSQRDVRTETSSQPQHFGDGTRLSIL.

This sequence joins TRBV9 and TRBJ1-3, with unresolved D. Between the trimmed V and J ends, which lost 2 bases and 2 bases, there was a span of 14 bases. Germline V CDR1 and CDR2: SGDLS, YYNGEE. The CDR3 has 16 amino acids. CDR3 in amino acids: CASSVAGFGPGNTIYF. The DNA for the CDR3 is TGTGCCAGCAGCGTCGCGGGATTCGGCCCTGGAAACACCATATATTTT.

The CDR3 nucleotides are TGCAGCGTGGGGGACAAACAGAACACTGAAGCTTTCTTT. It codes for CSVGDKQNTEAFF. This chain uses TRBV29-1 with TRBJ1-1; TRBD1 is a possible D gene (6 bases). From germline, CDR1 is SQVTM and CDR2 ANQGSEA. V lost 6 bases and J lost 1, with 12 bases in between. The CDR3 extends over 13 amino acids.

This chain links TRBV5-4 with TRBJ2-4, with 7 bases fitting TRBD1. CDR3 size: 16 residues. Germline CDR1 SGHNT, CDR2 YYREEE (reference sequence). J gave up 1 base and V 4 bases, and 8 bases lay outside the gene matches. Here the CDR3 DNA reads TGTGCCAGCAGCCTAGAAGGGGGCGCTGCCAAAAACATTCAGTACTTC. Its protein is CASSLEGGAAKNIQYF.

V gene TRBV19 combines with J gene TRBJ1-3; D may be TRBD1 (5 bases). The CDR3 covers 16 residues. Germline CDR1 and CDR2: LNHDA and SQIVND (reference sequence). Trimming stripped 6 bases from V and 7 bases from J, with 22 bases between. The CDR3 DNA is TGTGCCAGTAGCTTCAAAACGGGACGTTCCGGGAACACCATATATTTT. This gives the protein CASSFKTGRSGNTIYF.

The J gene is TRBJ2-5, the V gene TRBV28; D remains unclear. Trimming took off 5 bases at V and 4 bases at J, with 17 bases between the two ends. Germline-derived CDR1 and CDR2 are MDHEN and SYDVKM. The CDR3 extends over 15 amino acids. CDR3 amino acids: CASSASRRAGETQYF. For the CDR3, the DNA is TGTGCCAGCAGTGCCTCCCGGAGAGCCGGAGAGACCCAGTACTTC.

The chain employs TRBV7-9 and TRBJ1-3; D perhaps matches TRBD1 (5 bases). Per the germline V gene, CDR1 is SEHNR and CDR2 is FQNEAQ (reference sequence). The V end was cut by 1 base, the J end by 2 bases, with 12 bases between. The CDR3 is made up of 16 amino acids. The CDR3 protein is CASSLVSGHTGNTIYF. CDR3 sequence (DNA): TGTGCCAGCAGCTTAGTGTCCGGACATACTGGAAACACCATATATTTT. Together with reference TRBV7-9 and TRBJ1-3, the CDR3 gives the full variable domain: DTGVSQNPRHKITKRGQNVTFRCDPISEHNRLYWYRQTLGQGPEFLTYFQNEAQLEKSRLLSDRFSAERPKGSFSTLEIQRTEQGDSAMYLCASSLVSGHTGNTIYFGEGSWLTVV.

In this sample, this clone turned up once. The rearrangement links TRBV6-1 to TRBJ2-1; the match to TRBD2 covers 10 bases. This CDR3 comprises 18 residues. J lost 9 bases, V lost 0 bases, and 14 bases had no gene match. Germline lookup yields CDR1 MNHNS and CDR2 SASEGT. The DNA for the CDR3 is TGTGCCAGCAGTGAAGCGCATTTACTAGCGGGGTTAGGGGTTGAGCAGTTCTTC. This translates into CASSEAHLLAGLGVEQFF.

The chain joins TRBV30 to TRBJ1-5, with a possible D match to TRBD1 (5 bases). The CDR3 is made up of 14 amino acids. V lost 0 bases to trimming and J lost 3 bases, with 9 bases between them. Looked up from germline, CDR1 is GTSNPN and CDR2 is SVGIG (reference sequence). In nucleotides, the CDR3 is TGTGCCTGGAGTGTTACAGGAGACAATCAGCCCCAGCATTTT. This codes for CAWSVTGDNQPQHF.

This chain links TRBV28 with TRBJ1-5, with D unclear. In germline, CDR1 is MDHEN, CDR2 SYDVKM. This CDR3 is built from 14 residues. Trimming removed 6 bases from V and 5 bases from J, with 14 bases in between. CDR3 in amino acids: CASRTLNSHQPQHF. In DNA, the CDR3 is TGTGCCAGCAGAACGCTTAATTCGCATCAGCCCCAGCATTTT.

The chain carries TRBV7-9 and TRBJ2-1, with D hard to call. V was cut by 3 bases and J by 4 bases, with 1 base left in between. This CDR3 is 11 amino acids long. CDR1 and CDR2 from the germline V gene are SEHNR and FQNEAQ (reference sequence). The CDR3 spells CASSFYNEQFF. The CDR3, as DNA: TGTGCCAGCAGCTTTTACAATGAGCAGTTCTTC.

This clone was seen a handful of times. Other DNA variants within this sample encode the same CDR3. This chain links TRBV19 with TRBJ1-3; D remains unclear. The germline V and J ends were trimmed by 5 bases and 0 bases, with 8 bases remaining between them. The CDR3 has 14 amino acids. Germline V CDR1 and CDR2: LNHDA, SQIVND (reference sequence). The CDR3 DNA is TGTGCCAGTAGTCCCCAGCCCTCTGGAAACACCATATATTTT. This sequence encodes CASSPQPSGNTIYF.

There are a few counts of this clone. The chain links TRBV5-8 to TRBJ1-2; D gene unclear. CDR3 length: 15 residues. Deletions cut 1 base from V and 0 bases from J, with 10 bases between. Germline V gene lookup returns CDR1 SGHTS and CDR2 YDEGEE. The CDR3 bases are TGTGCCAGCAGCTTGAAGTCCCCAGCTAACTATGGCTACACCTTC. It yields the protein CASSLKSPANYGYTF.

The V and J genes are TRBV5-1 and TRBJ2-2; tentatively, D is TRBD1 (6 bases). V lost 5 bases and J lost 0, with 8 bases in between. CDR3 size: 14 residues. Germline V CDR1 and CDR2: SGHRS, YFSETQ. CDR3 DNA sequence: TGCGCCAGCAGACAGGGAACGAACACCGGGGAGCTGTTTTTT. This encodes CASRQGTNTGELFF.

The CDR3 bases are TGTGCCACCAGCAGCGGACAGGGTTCAGATACGCAGTATTTT. It specifies CATSSGQGSDTQYF. This chain joins TRBV15 and TRBJ2-3, with 8 bases identical to TRBD1. CDR1 is LNHNV, CDR2 YYDKDF, per germline (reference sequence). The CDR3 spans 14 residues. Losses at the gene ends were 3 bases for V and 4 bases for J; bases not matched to a gene: 3.

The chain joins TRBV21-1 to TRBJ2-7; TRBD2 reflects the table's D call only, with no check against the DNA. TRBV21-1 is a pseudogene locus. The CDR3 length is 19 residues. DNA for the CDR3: TGTGCCAGCAGCAAAGCGAGGCCTAGCGGGAGGAAGAGCTCCTACGAGCAGTACTTC. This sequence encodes CASSKARPSGRKSSYEQYF.

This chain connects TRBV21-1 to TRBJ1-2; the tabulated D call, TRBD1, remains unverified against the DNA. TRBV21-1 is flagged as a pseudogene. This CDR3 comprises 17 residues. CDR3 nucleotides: TGTGCCAGCAGCACTTACAGGGTTCGGGCCAGCCAGGGGGGCTACACCTTC. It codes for CASSTYRVRASQGGYTF.